This T cell receptor (beta chain) was identified in a study of T cell clonality in common variable immunodeficiency. Concerning this clone: The target antigen is unknown. The sequence runs out 3 residues before the end of the CDR3; the remainder is reconstructed from the germline J gene.

Study-level results: CVID subjects showed higher TCRbeta clonality than healthy controls. Compared with controls, CVID subjects had fewer shared TCRbeta clones.

This table comes from immunoSEQ multiplex PCR, and its TCRdb copy is limited to in-frame clones, with some not included. This table holds 45,000 to 70,000 clones with no singletons; the top ten claim 5.4%. Germline V gene sequence: CDR1 SGHRS, CDR2 YFSETQ. This CDR3 comprises 14 residues. V lost 3 bases to trimming and J lost 2 bases; unmatched junction nucleotides: 4. The chain links TRBV5-1 to TRBJ2-5; TRBD1 matches at 7 bases. Sequencing used peripheral blood mononuclear cells. The receptor comes from a person aged 18 to 69 in good health. Partial CDR3 DNA: TGCGCCAGCAGCTCCACAGGGGATCAAGAGACC. It specifies CASSSTGDQET. The full-length CDR3 reads as CASSSTGDQETQYF.